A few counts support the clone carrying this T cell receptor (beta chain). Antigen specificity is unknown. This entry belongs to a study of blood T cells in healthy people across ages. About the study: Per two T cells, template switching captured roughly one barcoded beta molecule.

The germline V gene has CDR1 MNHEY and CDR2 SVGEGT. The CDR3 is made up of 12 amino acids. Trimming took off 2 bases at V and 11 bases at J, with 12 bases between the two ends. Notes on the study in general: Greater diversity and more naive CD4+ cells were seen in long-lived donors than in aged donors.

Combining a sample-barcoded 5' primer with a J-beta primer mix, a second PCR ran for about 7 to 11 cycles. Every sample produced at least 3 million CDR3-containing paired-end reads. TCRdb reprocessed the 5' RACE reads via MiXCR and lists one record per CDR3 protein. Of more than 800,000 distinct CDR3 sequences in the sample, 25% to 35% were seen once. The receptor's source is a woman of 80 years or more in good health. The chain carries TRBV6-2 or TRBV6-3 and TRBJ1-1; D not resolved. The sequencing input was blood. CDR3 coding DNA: TGTGCCAGCAGTTACGGGCATTCTCAGGCTTTCTTT. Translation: CASSYGHSQAFF.